This TCR beta chain originates from a study of cytomegalovirus exposure and HLA in healthy donors. This CDR3 contains 16 residues. Germline lookup yields CDR1 SEHNR and CDR2 FQNEAQ (reference sequence). General observations from the study: Most subjects' HLA-A and HLA-B alleles were reportedly predicted from TCR beta sequences. Immune exposure data for these donors was limited to CMV serostatus.

Vbeta (60) and Jbeta (13) primers were used in the PCR. Only in-frame clones appear in the TCRdb table, and some are missing; sequencing was by immunoSEQ multiplex PCR. The profile shows 88,000 or so clones, approximately 60% of them singletons. At collection, donors were nominally healthy, but unrecorded immune exposures were probable. Worth noting for this clone: As yet, its antigen is unknown. At one of its ends the junction is not consistent with the germline gene, which may arise from a read error.

Sequenced material: PBMCs. This TCR was recovered from a male donor in good health and CMV-seropositive. V gene TRBV7-9 combines with J gene TRBJ1-2; possibly TRBD1 for D (6 bases). The CDR3 region is CSSSLERGGVSDGYTF. The CDR3 DNA sequence: TGTTCCAGCAGCTTAGAGCGCGGGGGCGTATCCGATGGCTACACCTTC. Together with reference TRBV7-9 and TRBJ1-2, the CDR3 gives the full variable domain: DTGVSQNPRHKITKRGQNVTFRCDPISEHNRLYWYRQTLGQGPEFLTYFQNEAQLEKSRLLSDRFSAERPKGSFSTLEIQRTEQGDSAMYLCSSSLERGGVSDGYTFGSGTRLTVV.